This paragraph reports one T cell receptor (beta chain). The CDR3 runs to 14 residues. The germline V and J ends were trimmed by 6 bases and 4 bases, with 15 bases remaining between them. Looked up from germline, CDR1 is SEHNR and CDR2 is FQNEAQ (reference sequence). This sample is part of a study of CD4+ T cells in melanoma. Repertoires were generated with immunoSEQ multiplex PCR, while TCRdb's copy carries only in-frame clones and drops some. The sample includes some 47,000 clones, about 88% of them seen just once. Input material: peripheral blood. V gene TRBV7-9 combines with J gene TRBJ1-2, with D unclear. The clonotype comes from a human donor with melanoma. CDR3 protein: CASRTPGNAYGYTF. The CDR3 DNA sequence: TGTGCCAGCAGGACCCCCGGGAATGCCTATGGCTACACCTTC.